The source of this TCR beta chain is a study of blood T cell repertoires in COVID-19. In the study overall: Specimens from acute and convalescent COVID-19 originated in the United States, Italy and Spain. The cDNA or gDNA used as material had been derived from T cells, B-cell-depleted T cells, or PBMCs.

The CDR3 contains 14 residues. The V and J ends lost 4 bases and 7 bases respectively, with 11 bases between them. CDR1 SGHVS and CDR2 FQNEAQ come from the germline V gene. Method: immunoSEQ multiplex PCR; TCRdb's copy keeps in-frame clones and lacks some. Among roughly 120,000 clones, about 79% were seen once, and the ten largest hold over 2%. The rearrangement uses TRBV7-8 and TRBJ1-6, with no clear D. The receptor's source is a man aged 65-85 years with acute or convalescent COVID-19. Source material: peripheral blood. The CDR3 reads CASSSGLSNSPLHF. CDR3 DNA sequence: TGTGCCAGCAGCTCAGGACTGTCAAATTCACCCCTCCACTTT.